This passage covers 18 T cell receptor beta chains from one sample sequenced in a study of T cell responses to AZD1222 COVID-19 vaccine. Data came from immunoSEQ multiplex PCR; TCRdb stores just in-frame clones and leaves some out. The sample lists about 150,000 clones, more than 75% occurring once. Sequences were derived from peripheral blood, sampled 28 days after the second AZD1222 dose. These TCRs come from an adult who received the AZD1222 COVID-19 vaccine.

The chain links TRBV6-5 to TRBJ1-5; 9 bases match TRBD1. In germline, CDR1 is MNHEY, CDR2 SVGAGI. V trimming: 5 bases; J trimming: 5 bases; junction bases outside the gene matches: 7. This CDR3 is 15 amino acids long. CDR3 protein: CASSRGQGTDQPQHF. DNA of the CDR3: TGTGCCAGCAGTAGAGGACAGGGGACTGATCAGCCCCAGCATTTT.

The J gene is TRBJ1-6, the V gene TRBV19, with D unresolved. V lost 3 bases and J lost 3, with 9 bases in between. Germline CDR1 and CDR2: LNHDA and SQIVND (reference sequence). This CDR3 region has 15 residues. The CDR3 is CASSIRRDYNSPLHF. The CDR3, as DNA: TGTGCCAGTAGTATTCGACGGGACTATAATTCACCCCTCCACTTT.

The CDR3 DNA sequence: TGTGCCAGCCGGGACGTCAGAAACCTCGATACGCAGTATTTT. Its translation: CASRDVRNLDTQYF. The V and J genes are TRBV11-1 and TRBJ2-3; D is tentatively TRBD1 or TRBD2 (5 bases each). Germline V lookup: CDR1 SGHAT, CDR2 FQDESV (reference sequence). This CDR3 has 14 amino acids. V lost 8 bases and J 6 bases, leaving 18 bases between the germline ends.

The V call is TRBV11-2, the J call TRBJ2-2; a weak D match, TRBD2 (5 bases). Germline V gene sequence: CDR1 SGHAT, CDR2 FQNNGV. The CDR3 has 14 residues. V was cut by 0 bases and J by 5 bases, with 7 bases left in between. The CDR3 sequence: CASSLESGTGELFF. DNA for the CDR3: TGTGCCAGCAGCTTAGAGTCGGGGACCGGGGAGCTGTTTTTT.

The J gene is TRBJ1-2, the V gene TRBV5-4; D unclear. V lost 1 base and J 2 bases, leaving 3 bases between the germline ends. In germline, CDR1 is SGHNT, CDR2 YYREEE (reference sequence). There are 12 residues in the CDR3. CDR3 nucleotides: TGTGCCAGCAGCTTGTCGAACTATGGCTACACCTTC. Protein sequence: CASSLSNYGYTF.

The CDR3 protein is CASSTRPGSSYEQYF. CDR3 in DNA: TGCGCCAGTTCCACAAGGCCAGGGAGCTCCTACGAGCAGTACTTC. The chain is built from TRBV5-1 and TRBJ2-7; D tentatively fits TRBD1 or TRBD2 (5 bases each). This CDR3 is built from 15 residues. Germline V gene sequence: CDR1 SGHRS, CDR2 YFSETQ. V was trimmed by 8 bases and J by 0 bases, leaving 18 bases between them.

The rearrangement links TRBV4-2 to TRBJ2-5; TRBD2 matches 11 bases. The CDR3 runs 19 residues. V lost 7 bases, J lost 0 bases, and 16 bases stayed unmatched. CDR1 is LGHNA and CDR2 is YNFKEQ in the germline V gene. CDR3 sequence reads: CASTNTFGASGRYQETQYF. In DNA, the CDR3 is TGTGCCAGCACTAACACGTTCGGGGCTAGCGGGAGGTACCAAGAGACCCAGTACTTC.

The rearrangement joins TRBV14 to TRBJ1-2, with TRBD1 matching 8 bases. The CDR3 totals 14 residues. Germline trimming cut 4 bases from V and 5 bases from J; bases unmatched to any gene: 6. Germline V lookup: CDR1 SGHDN, CDR2 FVKESK. The CDR3 bases are TGTGCCAGCAGCCGAGACAGGGGAGGGTATGGCTACACCTTC. Protein sequence: CASSRDRGGYGYTF.

This chain links TRBV9 with TRBJ1-4; perhaps TRBD1 as D (5 bases). The V and J ends lost 0 bases and 6 bases respectively, with 6 bases between them. The CDR3 runs to 13 residues. Germline loops: CDR1 SGDLS, CDR2 YYNGEE. The CDR3 nucleotides are TGTGCCAGCAGCGTAGGCAGGGATGAAAAACTGTTTTTT. Translating it yields CASSVGRDEKLFF.

This chain uses TRBV9 with TRBJ2-3; TRBD2 agrees at 10 bases. V was clipped by 0 bases and J by 5 bases; unmatched bases: 9. This CDR3 has 17 amino acids. Per germline, CDR1 SGDLS and CDR2 YYNGEE. As DNA, the CDR3 is TGTGCCAGCAGCGTAGAAAGCGGGAGGGCCGGGGGAGATACGCAGTATTTT. As protein: CASSVESGRAGGDTQYF.

The rearrangement joins TRBV13 to TRBJ2-7; no reliable D call. This CDR3 spans 17 amino acids. Germline-derived CDR1 and CDR2 are PRHDT and FYEKMQ (reference sequence). V dropped 8 bases and J dropped 2 bases, with 25 bases sitting between them. The CDR3 sequence: CASHYGLAAAAPYEQYF. The CDR3 nucleotides are TGTGCCAGCCATTACGGGTTGGCGGCAGCTGCCCCCTACGAGCAGTACTTC.

The rearrangement uses TRBV5-1 and TRBJ1-3; D gene ambiguous. There are 14 residues in the CDR3. Per germline, CDR1 SGHRS and CDR2 YFSETQ. Trimming left V 0 bases short and J 3 bases short, with 7 bases between. The CDR3 protein is CASSLGGVGNTIYF. The CDR3 DNA reads TGCGCCAGCAGCTTGGGCGGAGTTGGAAACACCATATATTTT.

V usage is TRBV10-3 and J usage is TRBJ1-5; 7 bases match TRBD1. The CDR3 has 13 amino acids. Germline CDR1 and CDR2: ENHRY and SYGVKD. V trimming: 5 bases; J trimming: 6 bases; junction bases outside the gene matches: 4. The CDR3 DNA follows: TGTGCCATCAGTCCAGGGGGGACTCAGCCCCAGCATTTT. It translates to CAISPGGTQPQHF.

The chain combines TRBV5-1 with TRBJ1-1; 8 nucleotides align to TRBD1. The CDR3 totals 12 residues. Germline V gene lookup returns CDR1 SGHRS and CDR2 YFSETQ. After removal of 5 bases from V and 5 bases from J, the junction contained 2 bases not matched to a gene. Here the CDR3 reads CASRTGGTEAFF. The CDR3 nucleotides are TGCGCCAGCAGAACAGGGGGGACTGAAGCTTTCTTT.

The J gene is TRBJ1-1, the V gene TRBV19; no clear D gene. CDR3 size: 12 residues. From germline, CDR1 is LNHDA and CDR2 SQIVND (reference sequence). Trimming took off 7 bases at V and 1 base at J, with 7 bases between the two ends. CDR3 in DNA: TGTGCCAGTACCTGGCGGAACACTGAAGCTTTCTTT. As protein: CASTWRNTEAFF.

This clone showed up just a few times. The V gene is TRBV27, the J gene TRBJ2-7, with D hard to call. The ends were cut back, 5 bases at V and 2 bases at J, with 16 bases in the middle. This CDR3 comprises 15 residues. Germline loops: CDR1 MNHEY, CDR2 SMNVEV (reference sequence). The CDR3 DNA follows: TGTGCCAGCAGTCCCCCGCGTGGCGGAACCTACGAGCAGTACTTC. Translated, it gives CASSPPRGGTYEQYF.

The chain recombines TRBV11-2 with TRBJ1-2; D perhaps matches TRBD1 (6 bases). Germline values: CDR1 SGHAT, CDR2 FQNNGV. Between the trimmed V and J ends, which lost 2 bases and 7 bases, there was a span of 20 bases. The CDR3 runs to 16 residues. CDR3 in amino acids: CASSLLQGGRWRGYTF. The CDR3 DNA sequence: TGTGCCAGCAGCTTACTACAGGGAGGGAGGTGGCGTGGCTACACCTTC.

CDR3 DNA: TGTGCCAGCAGCTTAGGGCGGGGGGGGACTAATGAAAAACTGTTTTTT. Its translation: CASSLGRGGTNEKLFF. J is TRBJ1-4 and V is TRBV11-2; tentatively, D is TRBD1 (5 bases). V lost 1 base, J lost 2 bases, and 11 bases lay in between. Germline V lookup: CDR1 SGHAT, CDR2 FQNNGV. The CDR3 sequence is 16 residues long.